This section outlines one T cell receptor (beta chain) sequence together with its context. A much larger clonotype is one base distant, so this may be a read error. These data belong to a study of neurological immune-mediated disorders. V was cut by 6 bases and J by 6 bases, with 18 bases left in between. The CDR3 contains 15 residues. The cDNA was synthesized by 5'RACE incorporating 10-nucleotide random UMIs. Each CDR3 protein gets one entry after TCRdb re-called the 5' RACE reads with MiXCR. This table holds approximately 74,000 distinct CDR3 sequences, roughly 9.9% found once. Serving as healthy controls were blood bank volunteers based in Maryland, USA.

Sequenced input: PBMCs. The V gene is TRBV12-3 or TRBV12-4, the J gene TRBJ2-1, with D possibly being TRBD2 (5 bases). The receptor's source is a man over 45 in good health. The DNA for the CDR3 is TGTGCCAGCAGCAAACTAGTGGGAGCTGGCAATGAGCAGTTCTTC. Translated: CASSKLVGAGNEQFF.